These 18 T cell receptor beta chains were all obtained from the same sample, sequenced in a study of T cell repertoires in cytomegalovirus infection. TCRdb redid the calling of the reads with MiXCR, one entry per CDR3 protein. Altogether 150,000 to 180,000 distinct CDR3 sequences are present, around 20% being singletons, with the ten largest covering around 9.9%. What was sequenced was PBMCs. All receptors derive from a human donor in good health (CMV status not recorded). Some clones in this sample may be carry-over from other donors' samples.

This clonotype was detected many times. The chain links TRBV27 to TRBJ2-3; 7 bases match TRBD2. Germline values: CDR1 MNHEY, CDR2 SMNVEV (reference sequence). Trimming removed 5 bases from V and 14 bases from J; junction bases left unmatched: 16. The CDR3 sequence is 14 residues long. The CDR3 coding sequence is TGTGCCAGCAGTCCTTGGCCCGGACTAGTCCTTTTGTATTTT. It specifies CASSPWPGLVLLYF.

The rearrangement links TRBV4-1 to TRBJ1-1, with D perhaps matching TRBD1 (5 bases). The CDR3 is 13 amino acids. Germline CDR1 and CDR2: MGHRA and YSYEKL. V was trimmed by 8 bases and J by 0 bases, leaving 10 bases between them. The CDR3 spells CASGTPLNTEAFF. CDR3 DNA: TGCGCCAGCGGGACCCCGCTGAACACTGAAGCTTTCTTT.

This clonotype was seen ten or more times. V gene TRBV5-6 combines with J gene TRBJ1-1; 7 bases align to TRBD1. Germline V gene sequence: CDR1 SGHDT, CDR2 YYEEEE. Trimming at V came to 3 bases and at J to 6 bases, leaving 14 bases not matched to a gene. The CDR3 is 16 amino acids. The chain's CDR3 is CASSSYTPRQGAEAFF. The DNA for the CDR3 is TGTGCCAGCAGCTCCTATACCCCCCGACAGGGTGCTGAAGCTTTCTTT.

This rearrangement joins TRBV28 to TRBJ2-7; D not resolved. CDR1 and CDR2 from the germline V gene are MDHEN and SYDVKM. The CDR3 totals 13 residues. V lost 3 bases to trimming and J lost 7 bases, with 13 bases between them. The CDR3 region is CASSFEDLREQYF. CDR3 bases: TGTGCCAGCAGTTTCGAGGACCTCCGGGAGCAGTACTTC. The entire variable domain, with the rest obtained from reference TRBV28 and TRBJ2-7, is as follows: DVKVTQSSRYLVKRTGEKVFLECVQDMDHENMFWYRQDPGLGLRLIYFSYDVKMKEKGDIPEGYSVSREKKERFSLILESASTNQTSMYLCASSFEDLREQYFGPGTRLTVT.

This clonotype was detected ten times or more. The chain is built from TRBV7-2 and TRBJ2-7; TRBD1 agrees at 9 bases. After removal of 1 base from V and 4 bases from J, the junction contained 5 bases not matched to a gene. Germline CDR1 SGHTA, CDR2 FQGNSA. CDR3 length: 15 amino acids. CDR3 amino acids: CASSLDGTGWYEQYF. CDR3 DNA: TGTGCCAGCAGCTTAGATGGGACAGGGTGGTACGAGCAGTACTTC.

This clonotype was observed many times. This chain joins TRBV7-9 and TRBJ1-3; tentatively, D is TRBD1 (5 bases). This CDR3 spans 15 amino acids. In germline, CDR1 is SEHNR, CDR2 FQNEAQ (reference sequence). V gave up 3 bases and J gave up 2 bases, with 11 bases separating them. The CDR3 DNA follows: TGTGCCAGCAGCTTCGGGACTACTCCTGGAAACACCATATATTTT. This gives the protein CASSFGTTPGNTIYF.

This clonotype appeared a few times. J is TRBJ2-5 and V is TRBV6-5; D unclear. Germline loops: CDR1 MNHEY, CDR2 SVGAGI. The length of the CDR3 is 15 residues. V shed 0 bases and J shed 2 bases, with 10 bases lying between them. The CDR3 sequence is CASSYSVGQQETQYF. CDR3 in DNA: TGTGCCAGCAGTTACTCGGTGGGTCAGCAAGAGACCCAGTACTTC.

This clonotype was counted ten times or more. The chain has TRBV7-2 and TRBJ1-1; D remains ambiguous. The CDR3 is made up of 13 amino acids. CDR1 is SGHTA, CDR2 FQGNSA, per germline. Trimming took 1 base from V and 3 from J, leaving 6 bases between them. The CDR3 is CASSLEEYTEAFF. CDR3 coding DNA: TGTGCCAGCAGCTTAGAAGAGTACACTGAAGCTTTCTTT.

The chain combines TRBV29-1 with TRBJ2-1; 10 nucleotides match TRBD1. The germline V gene encodes CDR1 SQVTM and CDR2 ANQGSEA. Losses at the gene ends were 6 bases for V and 7 bases for J; bases not matched to a gene: 9. This CDR3 contains 14 residues. CDR3: CSVLTGGKGNEQFF. The CDR3 DNA follows: TGCAGCGTCTTGACAGGGGGCAAGGGGAATGAGCAGTTCTTC.

This clonotype has more than one count but fewer than ten. The chain employs TRBV7-3 and TRBJ2-3; 10 nucleotides agree with TRBD2. CDR1 and CDR2 from the germline V gene are SGHTA and FQGTGA. There are 15 residues in the CDR3. Germline trimming cut 5 bases from V and 5 bases from J; bases unmatched to any gene: 7. CDR3 protein: CASSALAGARDTQYF. CDR3 coding DNA: TGTGCCAGCAGCGCCCTAGCGGGGGCCCGAGATACGCAGTATTTT.

This clonotype showed up just a few times. The gene calls are TRBV20-1 and TRBJ2-5, with a tentative D call TRBD2 (7 bases). Between the trimmed V and J ends, which lost 8 bases and 4 bases, there was a span of 17 bases. This CDR3 spans 13 amino acids. Germline V gene sequence: CDR1 DFQATT, CDR2 SNEGSKA (reference sequence). CDR3 protein: CSSEGGRGETQYF. Written as DNA, the CDR3 is TGCAGTTCCGAGGGGGGGCGCGGAGAGACCCAGTACTTC.

The J gene is TRBJ1-1, the V gene TRBV7-2; D possibly corresponds to TRBD1 (5 bases). Germline CDR1 reads SGHTA; CDR2 reads FQGNSA. This CDR3 spans 16 amino acids. V dropped 2 bases and J dropped 1 base, with 14 bases sitting between them. The CDR3 is CASSLKAQAPNTEAFF. The CDR3 nucleotides read TGTGCCAGCAGCTTAAAGGCACAGGCTCCGAACACTGAAGCTTTCTTT. The full variable domain, with the rest looked up from reference TRBV7-2 and TRBJ1-1, is GAGVSQSPSNKVTEKGKDVELRCDPISGHTALYWYRQSLGQGLEFLIYFQGNSAPDKSGLPSDRFSAERTGGSVSTLTIQRTQQEDSAVYLCASSLKAQAPNTEAFFGQGTRLTVV.

The chain links TRBV12-3 or TRBV12-4 to TRBJ2-3; 8 nucleotides agree with TRBD1. The CDR3 covers 15 residues. The V and J ends lost 2 bases and 4 bases, in that order; junction bases with no gene match: 5. CDR3 protein: CASSLTGTGPDTQYF. The CDR3 DNA sequence: TGTGCCAGCAGTTTAACGGGGACAGGACCAGATACGCAGTATTTT.

This clonotype was observed a handful of times. The chain uses TRBV2 and TRBJ2-1; D gene ambiguous. Germline-derived CDR1 and CDR2 are SNHLY and FYNNEI. The CDR3 covers 13 residues. Trimming took 3 bases from V and 5 from J, leaving 8 bases between them. CDR3 residues: CASSEVGDNEQFF. The CDR3 DNA is TGTGCCAGCAGTGAGGTTGGAGACAATGAGCAGTTCTTC. Complete variable domain (other parts from reference TRBV2 and TRBJ2-1): EPEVTQTPSHQVTQMGQEVILRCVPISNHLYFYWYRQILGQKVEFLVSFYNNEISEKSEIFDDQFSVERPDGSNFTLKIRSTKLEDSAMYFCASSEVGDNEQFFGPGTRLTVL.

The chain links TRBV7-9 to TRBJ2-3; 7 bases are shared with TRBD1. V trimming: 5 bases; J trimming: 3 bases; junction bases outside the gene matches: 5. This CDR3 region has 14 residues. CDR1 and CDR2 (germline): SEHNR, FQNEAQ (reference sequence). The CDR3 DNA reads TGTGCCAGCAGCGAGACAGGGAGAACAGATACGCAGTATTTT. Protein product: CASSETGRTDTQYF.

The genes are TRBV11-2 and TRBJ2-5; 9 positions agree with TRBD2. CDR3 length: 16 residues. With V trimmed by 7 bases and J by 2 bases, 11 bases remained unmatched. Looked up from germline, CDR1 is SGHAT and CDR2 is FQNNGV. CDR3 protein: CASIPLAGVRQETQYF. The CDR3 region has the DNA TGTGCCAGCATCCCCTTAGCGGGAGTGCGACAAGAGACCCAGTACTTC.

This clonotype was seen only once. V usage is TRBV6-2 or TRBV6-3 and J usage is TRBJ2-5, with TRBD2 matching over 11 bases. The CDR3 is made up of 16 amino acids. The germline gives CDR1 MNHEY, CDR2 SVGEGT. V was pared by 6 bases and J by 5 bases, with 11 bases of the junction left unmatched. The CDR3 loop is CASSDSPSGRRETQYF. CDR3 DNA: TGTGCCAGCAGCGACAGCCCTAGCGGGAGGAGGGAGACCCAGTACTTC.

The table lists this clonotype with a few counts. This chain uses TRBV5-1 with TRBJ2-1; TRBD2 agrees at 8 bases. CDR1 and CDR2 (germline): SGHRS, YFSETQ. The V gene end was trimmed by 6 bases and the J gene end by 8 bases; junction bases not matched to a gene: 22. The CDR3 covers 18 residues. The CDR3 sequence: CASIGAGIGVAGMDEQFF. The CDR3 coding sequence is TGCGCCAGCATAGGTGCGGGGATAGGGGTAGCGGGAATGGATGAGCAGTTCTTC. Full variable domain (outside the CDR3, taken from reference TRBV5-1 and TRBJ2-1): KAGVTQTPRYLIKTRGQQVTLSCSPISGHRSVSWYQQTPGQGLQFLFEYFSETQRNKGNFPGRFSGRQFSNSRSEMNVSTLELGDSALYLCASIGAGIGVAGMDEQFFGPGTRLTVL.